The rows below give T cell receptor beta chains drawn from one sample of a study of T cell repertoires in cytomegalovirus infection. Their antigens are not known. From the reads, TCRdb called clonotypes with MiXCR, one entry per CDR3 protein. Of under 300,000 distinct CDR3 sequences in the sample, less than 25% are singletons; the top ten hold approximately 19%. The specimen was cultured PBMCs, collected from culture after CMV antigen stimulation. These TCRs come from a human donor in good health (CMV status not recorded). Some clones in this sample may be carry-over from other donors' samples. Both conserved end residues are part of each CDR3.

J: TRBJ1-1; V: TRBV30; CDR3: CAWRWGGQGNTEAFF
J: TRBJ1-1; V: TRBV12-3/TRBV12-4; CDR3: CASSATGLHTEAFF
J: TRBJ2-1; V: TRBV11-2; CDR3: CASSLDLRRGYNEQFF
J: TRBJ1-1; V: TRBV6-2/TRBV6-3; CDR3: CASIRTVNTEAFF
J: TRBJ2-5; V: TRBV28; CDR3: CASSPPVATQYF
J: TRBJ2-1; V: TRBV6-1; CDR3: CASSEDRRRVQFF
J: TRBJ1-6; V: TRBV6-5; CDR3: CASSYETGFNSPLHF
J: TRBJ2-1; V: TRBV25-1; CDR3: CASSDPRLAGLNEQFF
J: TRBJ2-3; V: TRBV6-1; CDR3: CASSSNQGATDTQYF
J: TRBJ1-3; V: TRBV30; CDR3: CAWSVDRAQGNTIYF
J: TRBJ1-3; V: TRBV20-1; CDR3: CSATFDRVGNTIYF
J: TRBJ2-1; V: TRBV5-5; CDR3: CASSLALAENYNEQFF
J: TRBJ1-2; V: TRBV7-2; CDR3: CASSLELGRGYTF
J: TRBJ1-2; V: TRBV12-3/TRBV12-4; CDR3: CASSPKGGTGIYGYTF
J: TRBJ1-5; V: TRBV20-1; CDR3: CSARRGRGNQPQHF
J: TRBJ2-5; V: TRBV7-2; CDR3: CASSLVGGSSQETQYF
J: TRBJ2-2; V: TRBV12-3/TRBV12-4; CDR3: CASSFQTNTGELFF
J: TRBJ1-1; V: TRBV7-9; CDR3: CASSLPTGMNTEAFF
J: TRBJ1-1; V: TRBV5-6; CDR3: CASSPALNTEAFF
J: TRBJ2-3; V: TRBV27; CDR3: CASSEGLPGDTQYF
J: TRBJ2-4; V: TRBV20-1; CDR3: CSAPRARNLAKNIQYF
J: TRBJ2-5; V: TRBV7-9; CDR3: CASGGDDYERETQYF
J: TRBJ2-7; V: TRBV18; CDR3: CASSPGQGLREQYF
J: TRBJ2-3; V: TRBV7-2; CDR3: CASSLVGGADTQYF
J: TRBJ1-1; V: TRBV19; CDR3: CASSIGENTEAFF
J: TRBJ2-1; V: TRBV7-2; CDR3: CASSEGLAVYNEQFF
J: TRBJ2-1; V: TRBV7-2; CDR3: CASSPGGLAVYNEQFF
J: TRBJ2-5; V: TRBV7-6; CDR3: CASSLVPGNQETQYF
J: TRBJ1-6; V: TRBV7-2; CDR3: CASTADLGDSPLHF
J: TRBJ1-2; V: TRBV7-9; CDR3: CASSLSGQGRYGYTF
J: TRBJ1-4; V: TRBV19; CDR3: CASSPRTGEKLFF
J: TRBJ2-3; V: TRBV20-1; CDR3: CSEERARTDTQYF
J: TRBJ2-1; V: TRBV12-3/TRBV12-4; CDR3: CASSLVTPGFNEQFF
J: TRBJ2-5; V: TRBV20-1; CDR3: CSARREETQYF
J: TRBJ1-5; V: TRBV27; CDR3: CASSKDTNQPQHF
J: TRBJ2-7; V: TRBV15; CDR3: CATSSEGQEPTYEQYF
J: TRBJ2-5; V: TRBV20-1; CDR3: CSAERVGFSGGPETQYF
J: TRBJ2-5; V: TRBV10-3; CDR3: CATSDEQETQYF
J: TRBJ2-7; V: TRBV20-1; CDR3: CSASPTSGRTYEQYF
J: TRBJ2-1; V: TRBV12-5; CDR3: CASGLGRVDEQFF
J: TRBJ1-3; V: TRBV7-8; CDR3: CASYSNSGNTIYF
J: TRBJ2-7; V: TRBV19; CDR3: CASSNPGAVQGYEQYF
J: TRBJ2-5; V: TRBV24-1; CDR3: CATSEPHRGQIGQETQYF
J: TRBJ2-1; V: TRBV7-2; CDR3: CASSSDPFGEQFF
J: TRBJ1-2; V: TRBV11-2; CDR3: CASSSEWGEYGYTF
J: TRBJ1-1; V: TRBV11-3; CDR3: CASSPSPAGNTEAFF
J: TRBJ1-5; V: TRBV6-1; CDR3: CASNPPGQRYYSNQPQHF
J: TRBJ2-1; V: TRBV7-6; CDR3: CASSSPVLAGGFTLGEQFF
J: TRBJ2-3; V: TRBV27; CDR3: CASRRTGVDGGSTDTQYF
J: TRBJ2-7; V: TRBV6-5; CDR3: CASSSDDQGAYEQYF
J: TRBJ1-6; V: TRBV5-5; CDR3: CASSLGTPYNSPLHF